What follows are 17 T cell receptor beta chains derived from one specimen sequenced in a study of blood T cell repertoires in COVID-19. TCRdb's table, derived via immunoSEQ multiplex PCR, lists solely in-frame clones and lacks some. The repertoire consists of about 73,000 clones, with roughly 85% occurring once and the leading ten covering 1.8%. Sequencing was done on a sample of peripheral blood. The receptors were gathered from a woman aged 55-69 years with acute or convalescent COVID-19.

The chain couples TRBV11-2 to TRBJ1-4; no definite D call. From germline, CDR1 is SGHAT and CDR2 FQNNGV. The ends were cut back, 5 bases at V and 4 bases at J, with 14 bases in the middle. The CDR3 has 15 amino acids. DNA for the CDR3: TGTGCCAGCAGCCCGCGGGGATCCCGTAATGAAAAACTGTTTTTT. Translating it yields CASSPRGSRNEKLFF.

The CDR3 loop reads CASSIYRSGNSPLHF. In DNA, the CDR3 is TGTGCCAGTAGTATTTATCGGTCCGGGAATTCACCCCTCCACTTT. The chain links TRBV19 to TRBJ1-6; D ambiguous. Trimming removed 3 bases at V and 7 bases at J, with 13 bases between. CDR3 length equals 15 residues. Germline loops: CDR1 LNHDA, CDR2 SQIVND (reference sequence).

V and J are TRBV11-3 and TRBJ2-1, with a weak D call TRBD1 (7 bases). There are 15 residues in the CDR3. V gave up 1 base and J gave up 8 bases, with 15 bases separating them. CDR1 SGHNT and CDR2 YENEEA come from the germline V gene. CDR3 sequence: CASSLAGGGNDEQFF. CDR3 DNA sequence: TGTGCCAGCAGCTTAGCAGGGGGAGGTAACGATGAGCAGTTCTTC.

V is TRBV2 and J is TRBJ1-5; D not resolved. The length of the CDR3 is 14 residues. V was cut by 7 bases and J by 3 bases, with 13 bases left in between. Germline lookup yields CDR1 SNHLY and CDR2 FYNNEI. The CDR3 sequence is CASMGPTPNQPQHF. The CDR3 nucleotides are TGTGCCAGCATGGGCCCCACGCCCAATCAGCCCCAGCATTTT.

The chain recombines TRBV6-6 with TRBJ1-1; D gene ambiguous. CDR3 length: 14 residues. CDR1 and CDR2 (germline): MNHNY, SVGAGI (reference sequence). Trimming took 0 bases from V and 0 from J, leaving 5 bases between them. In DNA form, the CDR3 reads TGTGCCAGCAGTTACTCGAGTTTGAACACTGAAGCTTTCTTT. It is translated as CASSYSSLNTEAFF.

The gene calls are TRBV11-2 and TRBJ1-2; D gene unclear. V lost 3 bases, J lost 4 bases, and 12 bases lay in between. Per the germline V gene, CDR1 is SGHAT and CDR2 is FQNNGV. The CDR3 totals 14 residues. CDR3 loop: CASSFNRDFYGYTF. The CDR3 coding sequence is TGTGCCAGCAGCTTTAACAGAGATTTCTATGGCTACACCTTC.

This chain uses TRBV18 with TRBJ1-5; 9 bases map to TRBD1. Germline loops: CDR1 KGHSH, CDR2 LQKENI. Germline trimming cut 3 bases from V and 0 bases from J; bases unmatched to any gene: 6. The CDR3 loop spans 17 amino acids. This chain's CDR3 is CASSPGQGPYSNQPQHF. CDR3 coding DNA: TGTGCCAGCTCACCGGGACAGGGACCATATAGCAATCAGCCCCAGCATTTT.

The chain links TRBV5-4 to TRBJ2-3; D might be TRBD2 (6 bases). Germline V gene lookup returns CDR1 SGHNT and CDR2 YYREEE (reference sequence). The CDR3 consists of 15 residues. Deletions cut 0 bases from V and 4 bases from J, with 12 bases between. The CDR3 nucleotides read TGTGCCAGCAGCTTGGGCGGGATAGGGGCAGATACGCAGTATTTT. It specifies CASSLGGIGADTQYF.

The chain employs TRBV29-1 and TRBJ1-2, with 8 nucleotides matching TRBD1. V shed 6 bases, J shed 3 bases, and the junction held 6 bases outside the gene matches. This CDR3 is built from 13 residues. CDR1 is SQVTM and CDR2 is ANQGSEA in the germline V gene. The CDR3, as DNA: TGCAGCGTGGGGACAGGCGTGGACTATGGCTACACCTTC. This translates into CSVGTGVDYGYTF.

This rearrangement joins TRBV18 to TRBJ1-2; the match to TRBD1 covers 9 bases. This CDR3 spans 14 amino acids. Germline values: CDR1 KGHSH, CDR2 LQKENI. V trimming: 3 bases; J trimming: 7 bases; junction bases outside the gene matches: 6. CDR3 sequence reads: CASSPRQGDGGYTF. As DNA, the CDR3 is TGTGCCAGCTCACCCCGACAGGGGGATGGTGGCTACACCTTC.

The CDR3 spells CASSLWGRGEKLFF. DNA of the CDR3: TGCGCCAGCAGCTTGTGGGGGCGAGGTGAAAAACTGTTTTTT. The V and J genes are TRBV5-1 and TRBJ1-4; D possibly corresponds to TRBD1 (6 bases). CDR1 is SGHRS and CDR2 is YFSETQ in the germline V gene. The CDR3 sequence is 14 residues long. Trimming pared 1 base from V and 7 bases from J, leaving 11 bases between.

The rearrangement uses TRBV24-1 and TRBJ2-1; 10 bases match TRBD2. The CDR3 is 16 amino acids. Germline trimming cut 3 bases from V and 1 base from J; bases unmatched to any gene: 2. Per germline, CDR1 KGHDR and CDR2 SFDVKD. CDR3: CATSDASGGSYNEQFF. In DNA form, the CDR3 reads TGTGCCACCAGTGATGCTAGCGGGGGTTCCTACAATGAGCAGTTCTTC.

This rearrangement joins TRBV6-5 to TRBJ2-2; 7 bases map to TRBD1. The trim removed 3 bases at V and 12 bases at J, leaving 10 bases unmatched. Per germline, CDR1 MNHEY and CDR2 SVGAGI. This CDR3 spans 14 amino acids. CDR3 DNA sequence: TGTGCCAGCAGTTATCAAGGGGGCGTAGGGCAGCTGTTTTTT. Translation gives CASSYQGGVGQLFF.

The chain is built from TRBV30 and TRBJ1-4; TRBD1 is a possible D gene (5 bases). This CDR3 is built from 11 residues. CDR1 and CDR2 from the germline V gene are GTSNPN and SVGIG (reference sequence). Trimming removed 8 bases at V and 5 bases at J, with 9 bases between. CDR3 loop: CAGTRNEKLFF. The CDR3 DNA follows: TGTGCCGGGACCAGAAATGAAAAACTGTTTTTT.

V gene TRBV7-3 combines with J gene TRBJ1-6; D uncertain. The CDR3 is 13 amino acids. V lost 1 base and J 9 bases, leaving 7 bases between the germline ends. CDR1 and CDR2 from the germline V gene are SGHTA and FQGTGA. The CDR3 nucleotides read TGTGCCAGCAGCTTAATCAGTACTTCACCCCTCCACTTT. It codes for CASSLISTSPLHF.

The V gene is TRBV29-1, the J gene TRBJ2-3, with D possibly being TRBD2 (5 bases). The CDR3 length is 13 residues. The V and J ends lost 4 bases and 3 bases respectively, with 11 bases between them. Germline CDR1 is SQVTM and CDR2 is ANQGSEA. Here the CDR3 DNA reads TGCAGCGTTGGGGAGTCAGGAACAGATACGCAGTATTTT. Protein: CSVGESGTDTQYF.

The chain couples TRBV25-1 to TRBJ2-1; D might be TRBD2 (6 bases). This CDR3 contains 14 residues. Germline V gene sequence: CDR1 MGHDK, CDR2 SYGVNS. V was clipped by 6 bases and J by 7 bases, with 16 bases between them. In nucleotides, the CDR3 is TGTGCCAGCAGAAAGGGTGGGAGGCCTAATGAGCAGTTCTTC. This encodes CASRKGGRPNEQFF.